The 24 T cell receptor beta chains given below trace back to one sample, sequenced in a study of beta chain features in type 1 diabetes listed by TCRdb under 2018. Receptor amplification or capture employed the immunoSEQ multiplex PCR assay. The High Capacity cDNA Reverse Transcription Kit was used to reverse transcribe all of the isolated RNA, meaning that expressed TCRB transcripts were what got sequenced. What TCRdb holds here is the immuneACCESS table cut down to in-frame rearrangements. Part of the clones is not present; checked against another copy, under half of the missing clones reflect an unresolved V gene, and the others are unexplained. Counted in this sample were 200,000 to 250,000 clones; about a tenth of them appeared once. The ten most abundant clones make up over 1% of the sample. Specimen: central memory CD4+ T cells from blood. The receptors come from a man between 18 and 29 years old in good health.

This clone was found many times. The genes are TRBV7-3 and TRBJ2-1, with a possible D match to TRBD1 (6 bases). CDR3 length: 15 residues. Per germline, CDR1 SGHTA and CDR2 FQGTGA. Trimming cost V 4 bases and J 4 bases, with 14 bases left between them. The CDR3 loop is CASSSRGQIYNEQFF. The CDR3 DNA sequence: TGTGCCAGCAGCTCACGAGGACAGATATACAATGAGCAGTTCTTC.

The CDR3 reads CASSLDSEDTQYF. The CDR3 nucleotides are TGTGCCAGCAGCTTGGATTCTGAAGATACGCAGTATTTT. J is TRBJ2-3 and V is TRBV5-5; no definite D call. CDR3 length equals 13 residues. CDR1 and CDR2 (germline): SGHKS, YYEKEE (reference sequence). Trimming pared 0 bases from V and 5 bases from J, leaving 7 bases between.

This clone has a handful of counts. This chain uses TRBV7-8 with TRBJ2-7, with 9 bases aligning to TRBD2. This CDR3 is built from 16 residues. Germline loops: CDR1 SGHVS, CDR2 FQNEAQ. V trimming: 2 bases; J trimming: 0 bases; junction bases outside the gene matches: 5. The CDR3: CASSLSSGTFSYEQYF. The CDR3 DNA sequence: TGTGCCAGCAGCTTATCTAGCGGGACCTTCTCCTACGAGCAGTACTTC.

Written as DNA, the CDR3 is TGTGCCAGCAGCTTCGAAATGATCAGGAACGAGCAGTACTTC. It yields the protein CASSFEMIRNEQYF. The V gene is TRBV7-9, the J gene TRBJ2-7; D remains unclear. V was pared by 3 bases and J by 5 bases, with 14 bases between. Per germline, CDR1 SEHNR and CDR2 FQNEAQ (reference sequence). This CDR3 region has 14 residues.

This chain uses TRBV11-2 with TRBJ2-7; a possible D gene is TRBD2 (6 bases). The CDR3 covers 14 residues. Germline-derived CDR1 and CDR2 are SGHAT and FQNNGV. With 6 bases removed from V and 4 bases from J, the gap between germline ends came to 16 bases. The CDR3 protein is CASRGLGTSYEQYF. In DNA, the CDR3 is TGTGCCAGCAGGGGACTTGGGACTTCTTACGAGCAGTACTTC.

CDR3 sequence (DNA): TGTGCCTGGACAGGACTAGCGGTTTACGAGCAGTACTTC. Translation: CAWTGLAVYEQYF. The J gene is TRBJ2-7, the V gene TRBV30; 10 nucleotides agree with TRBD2. This CDR3 is built from 13 residues. J gave up 4 bases and V 4 bases, and 4 bases lay outside the gene matches. Germline lookup yields CDR1 GTSNPN and CDR2 SVGIG (reference sequence). Filled out from reference TRBV30 and TRBJ2-7, the complete variable domain reads SQTIHQWPATLVQPVGSPLSLECTVEGTSNPNLYWYRQAAGRGLQLLFYSVGIGQISSEVPQNLSASRPQDRQFILSSKKLLLSDSGFYLCAWTGLAVYEQYFGPGTRLTVT.

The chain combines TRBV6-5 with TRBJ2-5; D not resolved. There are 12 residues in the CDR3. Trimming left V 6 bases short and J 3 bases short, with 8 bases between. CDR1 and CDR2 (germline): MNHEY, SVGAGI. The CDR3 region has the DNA TGTGCCAGCAGCCCTGGAGAAGAGACCCAGTACTTC. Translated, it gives CASSPGEETQYF.

This CDR3 reads CAWSPKGLTYEQYF. DNA of the CDR3: TGTGCCTGGAGTCCAAAGGGCCTCACCTACGAGCAGTACTTC. The chain combines TRBV30 with TRBJ2-7; D not resolved. With 2 bases removed from V and 2 bases from J, the gap between germline ends came to 13 bases. The CDR3 spans 14 residues. CDR1 GTSNPN and CDR2 SVGIG come from the germline V gene (reference sequence).

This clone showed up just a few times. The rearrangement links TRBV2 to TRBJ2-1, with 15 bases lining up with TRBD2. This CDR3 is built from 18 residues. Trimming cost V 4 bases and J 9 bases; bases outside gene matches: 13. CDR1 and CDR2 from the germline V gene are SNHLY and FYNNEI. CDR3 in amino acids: CASSGTSGRARIGAEQFF. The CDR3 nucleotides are TGTGCCAGCAGTGGGACTAGCGGGAGGGCCAGGATCGGCGCTGAGCAGTTCTTC.

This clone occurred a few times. The CDR3 protein is CASSEHLETQYF. The DNA of the CDR3 is TGTGCCAGCAGTGAGCATCTAGAGACCCAGTACTTC. The rearrangement links TRBV2 to TRBJ2-5, with D uncertain. Trimming left V 3 bases short and J 4 bases short, with 6 bases between. This CDR3 has 12 amino acids. The V gene's germline CDR1 is SNHLY and CDR2 FYNNEI.

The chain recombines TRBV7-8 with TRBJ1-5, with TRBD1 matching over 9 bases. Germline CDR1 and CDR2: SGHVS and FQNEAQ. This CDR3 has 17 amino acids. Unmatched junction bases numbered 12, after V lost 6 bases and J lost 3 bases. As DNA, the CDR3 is TGTGCCAGCAGTCTCATGGCCGGGACAGGGAACAATCAGCCCCAGCATTTT. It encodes CASSLMAGTGNNQPQHF.

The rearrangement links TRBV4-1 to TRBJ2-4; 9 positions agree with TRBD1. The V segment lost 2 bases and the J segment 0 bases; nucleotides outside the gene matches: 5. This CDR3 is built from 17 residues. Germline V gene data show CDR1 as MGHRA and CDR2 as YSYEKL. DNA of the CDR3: TGCGCCAGCAGCCAACCGACAGGGGGTTTAGCCAAAAACATTCAGTACTTC. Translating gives CASSQPTGGLAKNIQYF.

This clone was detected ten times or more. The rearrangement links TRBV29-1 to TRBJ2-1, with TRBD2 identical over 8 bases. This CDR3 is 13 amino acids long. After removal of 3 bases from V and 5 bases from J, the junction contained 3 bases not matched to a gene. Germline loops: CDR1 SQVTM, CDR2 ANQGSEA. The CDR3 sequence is CSVESGGHNEQFF. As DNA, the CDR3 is TGCAGCGTTGAGTCGGGGGGGCACAATGAGCAGTTCTTC.

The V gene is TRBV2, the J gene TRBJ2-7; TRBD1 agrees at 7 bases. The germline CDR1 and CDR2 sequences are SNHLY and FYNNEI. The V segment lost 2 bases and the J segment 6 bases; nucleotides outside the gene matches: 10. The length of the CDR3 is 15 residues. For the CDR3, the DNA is TGTGCCAGCAGTGAACAGGGACAGATCTTGACCGAGCAGTACTTC. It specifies CASSEQGQILTEQYF.

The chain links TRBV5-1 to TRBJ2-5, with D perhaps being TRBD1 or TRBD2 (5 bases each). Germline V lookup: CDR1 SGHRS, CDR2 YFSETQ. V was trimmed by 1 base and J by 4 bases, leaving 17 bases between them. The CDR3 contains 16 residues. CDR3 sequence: CASSLYQTRDGETQYF. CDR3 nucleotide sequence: TGCGCCAGCAGCTTGTACCAGACTCGGGACGGAGAGACCCAGTACTTC.

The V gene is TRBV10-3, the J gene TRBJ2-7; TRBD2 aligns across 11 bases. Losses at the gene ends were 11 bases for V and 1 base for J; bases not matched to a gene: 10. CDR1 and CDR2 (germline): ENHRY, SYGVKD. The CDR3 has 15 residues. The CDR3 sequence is CAATTGTSGSYEQYF. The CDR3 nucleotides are TGTGCCGCCACGACCGGGACTAGCGGTTCCTACGAGCAGTACTTC.

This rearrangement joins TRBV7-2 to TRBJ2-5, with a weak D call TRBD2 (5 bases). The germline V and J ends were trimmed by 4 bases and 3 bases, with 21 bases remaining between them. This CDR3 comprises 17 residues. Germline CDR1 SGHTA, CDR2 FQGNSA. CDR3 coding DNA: TGTGCCAGCAGCTCACTCGTTGGCTCCGAAGCGGAAGAGACCCAGTACTTC. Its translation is CASSSLVGSEAEETQYF.

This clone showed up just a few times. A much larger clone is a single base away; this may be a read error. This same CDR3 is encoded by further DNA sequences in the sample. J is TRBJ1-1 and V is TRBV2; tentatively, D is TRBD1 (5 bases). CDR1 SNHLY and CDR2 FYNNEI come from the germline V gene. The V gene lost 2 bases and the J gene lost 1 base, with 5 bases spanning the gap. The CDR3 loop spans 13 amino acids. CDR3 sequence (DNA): TGTGCCAGCAGTGAACAGGGGAACACTGAAGCTTTCTTT. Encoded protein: CASSEQGNTEAFF. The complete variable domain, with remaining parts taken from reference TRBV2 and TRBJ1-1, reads EPEVTQTPSHQVTQMGQEVILRCVPISNHLYFYWYRQILGQKVEFLVSFYNNEISEKSEIFDDQFSVERPDGSNFTLKIRSTKLEDSAMYFCASSEQGNTEAFFGQGTRLTVV.

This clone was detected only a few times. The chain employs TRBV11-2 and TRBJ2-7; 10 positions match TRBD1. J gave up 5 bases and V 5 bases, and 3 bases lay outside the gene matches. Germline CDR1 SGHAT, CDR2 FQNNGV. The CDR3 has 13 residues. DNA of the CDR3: TGTGCCAGCAGCCGGGACAGGGGTCACGAGCAGTACTTC. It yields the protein CASSRDRGHEQYF.

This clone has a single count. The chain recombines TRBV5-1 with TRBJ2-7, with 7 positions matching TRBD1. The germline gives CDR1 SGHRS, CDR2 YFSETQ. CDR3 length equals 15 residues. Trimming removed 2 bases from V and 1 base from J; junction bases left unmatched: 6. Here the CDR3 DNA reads TGCGCCAGCAGCTTCGGGACAGTGACGTCCTACGAGCAGTACTTC. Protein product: CASSFGTVTSYEQYF.

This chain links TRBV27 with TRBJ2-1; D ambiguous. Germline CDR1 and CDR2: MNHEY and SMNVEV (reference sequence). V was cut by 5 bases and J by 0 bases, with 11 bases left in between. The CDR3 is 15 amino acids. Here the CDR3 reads CASSPLFSSYNEQFF. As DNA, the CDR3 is TGTGCCAGCAGTCCCCTGTTTAGCTCCTACAATGAGCAGTTCTTC.

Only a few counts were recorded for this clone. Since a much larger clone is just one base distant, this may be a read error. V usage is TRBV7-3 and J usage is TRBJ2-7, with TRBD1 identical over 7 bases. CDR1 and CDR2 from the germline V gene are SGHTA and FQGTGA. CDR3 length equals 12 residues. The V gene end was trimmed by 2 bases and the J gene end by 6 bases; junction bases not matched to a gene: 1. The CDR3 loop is CASSLAGGEQYF. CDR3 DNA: TGTGCCAGCAGCTTAGCAGGGGGCGAGCAGTACTTC.

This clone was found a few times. The CDR3: CATIRDRAHEQYF. As DNA, the CDR3 is TGTGCCACCATCCGGGACAGGGCCCACGAGCAGTACTTC. The V call is TRBV6-1, the J call TRBJ2-7; 9 positions match TRBD1. Trimming at V came to 10 bases and at J to 5 bases, leaving 9 bases not matched to a gene. Per the germline V gene, CDR1 is MNHNS and CDR2 is SASEGT. The CDR3 consists of 13 residues.

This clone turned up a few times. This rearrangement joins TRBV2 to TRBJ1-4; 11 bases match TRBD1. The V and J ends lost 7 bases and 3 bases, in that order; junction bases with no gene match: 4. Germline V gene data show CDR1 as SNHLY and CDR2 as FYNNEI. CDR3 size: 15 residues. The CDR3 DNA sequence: TGTGCCAGCAACGGACAGGGGGCGGCTAATGAAAAACTGTTTTTT. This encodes CASNGQGAANEKLFF.